This entry is about one T cell receptor (beta chain). The PCR made use of 60 Vbeta and 13 Jbeta primers. The assay was immunoSEQ multiplex PCR, and TCRdb's table has in-frame clones only and misses some. The table includes 65,000 to 95,000 clones, 79% detected once. CDR3 length: 15 residues. Trimming removed 4 bases at V and 3 bases at J, with 18 bases between. Germline V gene data show CDR1 as GTSNPN and CDR2 as SVGIG (reference sequence). The data derive from a study of cytomegalovirus exposure and HLA in healthy donors. The sequence was obtained from a man in his thirties or forties in good health and CMV-seronegative. The J gene is TRBJ1-2, the V gene TRBV30, with TRBD1 as a possible D gene (5 bases). Input material: PBMCs. CDR3 DNA: TGTGCCTGGACTTCGGGGGACCCTAAATACTATGGCTACACCTTC. It translates to CAWTSGDPKYYGYTF.